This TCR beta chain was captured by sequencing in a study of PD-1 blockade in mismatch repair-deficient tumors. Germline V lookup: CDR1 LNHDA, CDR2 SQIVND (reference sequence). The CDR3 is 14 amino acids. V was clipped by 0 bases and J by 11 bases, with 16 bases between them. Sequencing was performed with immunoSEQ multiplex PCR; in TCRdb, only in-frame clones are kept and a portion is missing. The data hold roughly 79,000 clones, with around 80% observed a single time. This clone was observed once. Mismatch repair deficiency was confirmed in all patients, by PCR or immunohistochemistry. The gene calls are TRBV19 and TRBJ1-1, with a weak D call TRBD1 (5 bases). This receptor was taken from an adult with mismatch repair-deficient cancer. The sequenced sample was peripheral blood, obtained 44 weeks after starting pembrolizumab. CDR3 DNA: TGTGCCAGTAGTATAGATCCCGGGGCGCTAGTGGCTTTCTTT. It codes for CASSIDPGALVAFF.